This note documents a single T cell receptor beta chain sequence. Its antigen remains undetermined. Per-base qualities were not stored, and no clone one base away is much larger. The sample is drawn from a study of OX40 agonist ivuxolimab in advanced cancers. The study in broad terms: Ivuxolimab was an agonistic, fully human IgG2 monoclonal antibody directed against OX40 (CD134), a costimulatory receptor. Intravenous ivuxolimab was administered to patients every 2 weeks at six dose levels: 0.01, 0.1, 0.3, 1.5, 3 and 10 mg/kg. Of the roughly 50 dose-escalation patients, hepatocellular carcinoma was present in around 19, melanoma in roughly 15, renal cell carcinoma in 9 and head and neck cancer in 9. In the dose-escalation cohort, roughly 80% of patients were male, and the mean age was around 60 years, with a range of roughly 20 to 80. Patients were allowed to have had prior anti-PD-1, anti-PD-L1 or anti-CTLA-4 therapy, and more than 35% of the dose-escalation patients had been treated with checkpoint inhibitors. Three dose-escalation patients achieved partial responses, one with hepatocellular carcinoma and two with cutaneous melanoma. Peripheral TCRbeta sequencing aimed to test whether ivuxolimab altered TCR sequence diversity and caused clonal T-cell expansion. The paper covers the monotherapy dose-escalation part of the phase I ivuxolimab trial, which included N of about 56 patients. The paper as a whole reports these results and caveats: The antigen specificity of the peripheral T cells that underwent clonal expansion was not determined. Partial responders in the 0.1-3.0 mg/kg groups had among the lowest normalized peripheral clonal expansion, especially among CD8+ T cells. Low levels of normalized T-cell clonal expansion were also seen in some nonresponding patients. At doses of 0.1 to 3.0 mg/kg, clonal expansion of both CD4+ and CD8+ T cells in blood was seen between baseline and week 6. On average, CD8+ T cells showed more expanded clones than CD4+ T cells after ivuxolimab.

The trial excluded patients who had a history of autoimmune disease or who were on systemic immunosuppression. In every dose cohort, peripheral blood was drawn for TCR sequencing at baseline, cycle 4 day 1, and cycle 7 day 1. Samples were obtained from an open-label, multicenter, first-in-human phase I dose-escalation trial of ivuxolimab. Adults with locally advanced or metastatic head and neck squamous cell, hepatocellular, melanoma or renal cell carcinoma were enrolled in the trial. Before TCR sequencing, CD4+ and CD8+ T cells were separately sorted from peripheral blood. For sequencing of the TCRbeta CDR3 region, genomic DNA was extracted from the sorted cells. TCRbeta CDR3 regions were sequenced using the immunoSEQ Assay. TCRdb holds this immuneACCESS table with in-frame rearrangements only. Some clones are missing; in checked studies, unresolved V genes explain under half, and the rest has no known cause. This sample lists about 120,000 clones; more than 80% were detected once. The top ten clonotypes cover around 0.57% of the sample.

The TCR was taken from an adult with an advanced solid tumor such as melanoma, head and neck, liver or kidney cancer. The source material was CD4+ or CD8+ T cells sorted from blood, sampled in a trial of the OX40 agonist ivuxolimab.

The nucleotide sequence is TGTGCCAGCAGCTTACTAGCTCCTGAAGCTTTCTTT. The encoded protein is CASSLLAPEAFF. This receptor chain uses TRBV7-2 and TRBJ1-1; no D segment can be confidently identified. Per the germline V gene, SGHTA is the CDR1 and FQGNSA is the CDR2. Measured from the cysteine to the phenylalanine, the CDR3 is 12 residues long. Only the CDR3 portion is preserved as DNA: 36 bases, with reading frame beginning at the first base. Relative to germline, V is 2 bases shorter and J is 6 bases shorter, with 7 bases between their ends.